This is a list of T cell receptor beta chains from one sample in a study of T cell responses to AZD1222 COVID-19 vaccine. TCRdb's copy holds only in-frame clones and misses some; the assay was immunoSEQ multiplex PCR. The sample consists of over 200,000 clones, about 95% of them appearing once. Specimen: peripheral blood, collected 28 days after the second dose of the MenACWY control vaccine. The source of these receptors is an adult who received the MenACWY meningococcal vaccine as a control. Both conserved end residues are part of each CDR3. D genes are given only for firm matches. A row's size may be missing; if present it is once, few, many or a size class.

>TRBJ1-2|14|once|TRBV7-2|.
TGTGCCAGCAGCTTAGCGGTGTCCAACTATGGCTACACCTTC
CASSLAVSNYGYTF
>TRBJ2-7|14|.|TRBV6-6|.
TGTGCCAGCAGTAAAGAGACAGGATCCTACGAGCAGTACTTC
CASSKETGSYEQYF
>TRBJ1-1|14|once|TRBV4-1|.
TGCGCCAGCAGCCAAGCACTTGGATTCACTGAAGCTTTCTTT
CASSQALGFTEAFF
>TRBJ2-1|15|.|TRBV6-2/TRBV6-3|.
TGTGCCAGCAGTTACGACCGGTTACCGTACAATGAGCAGTTCTTC
CASSYDRLPYNEQFF
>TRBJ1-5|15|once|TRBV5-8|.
TGTGCCAGCAACTTAGACGGAGGGAGCAATCAGCCCCAGCATTTT
CASNLDGGSNQPQHF
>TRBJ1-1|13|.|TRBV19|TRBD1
TGTGCCAGTAGGAGACAGGGTACGGTTGAAGCTTTCTTT
CASRRQGTVEAFF
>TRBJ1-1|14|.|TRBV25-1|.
TGTGCCAGCAGTTACCCGGGGTCTAACACTGAAGCTTTCTTT
CASSYPGSNTEAFF
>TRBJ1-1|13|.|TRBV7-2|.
TGTGCCAGCAGCGTTTACGAGAACACTGAAGCTTTCTTT
CASSVYENTEAFF
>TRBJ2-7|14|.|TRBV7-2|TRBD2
TGTGCCAGCACCCACGGCGGGGGGACCTACGAGCAGTACTTC
CASTHGGGTYEQYF
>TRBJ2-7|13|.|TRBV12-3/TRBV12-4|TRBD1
TGTGCCAGCAGGGGGACAGGGATAAACGAGCAGTACTTC
CASRGTGINEQYF
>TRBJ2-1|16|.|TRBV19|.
TGTGCCAGTAGTCTTCCGACAGCCAGCTCCTACAATGAGCAGTTCTTC
CASSLPTASSYNEQFF
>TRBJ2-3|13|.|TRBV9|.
TGTGCCAGCAGCGCTGCAGCGGAAGATACGCAGTATTTT
CASSAAAEDTQYF
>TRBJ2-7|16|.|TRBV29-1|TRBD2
TGCAGCGTTGAAAGCCCGGGACTAGCGGACTCCTACGAGCAGTACTTC
CSVESPGLADSYEQYF
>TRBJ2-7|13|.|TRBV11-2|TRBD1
TGTGCCAGCAGCTTGTTACAGGGGGCCGAGCAGTACTTC
CASSLLQGAEQYF
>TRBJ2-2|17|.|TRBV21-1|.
TGTGCCAGCAGCAAAGATCGGGGGCTTACGAACACCGGGGAGCTGTTTTTT
CASSKDRGLTNTGELFF
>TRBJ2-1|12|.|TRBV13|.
TGTGCCAGCAGCTCAGCGAGGGGTGAGCAGTTCTTC
CASSSARGEQFF
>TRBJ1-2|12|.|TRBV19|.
TGTGCCAGTAGTATAGCTGGGAACGGCTACACCTTC
CASSIAGNGYTF
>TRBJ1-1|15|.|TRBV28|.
TGTGCCAGCAGTTACCCTCGGACGGCGAACACTGAAGCCTTCTTT
CASSYPRTANTEAFF
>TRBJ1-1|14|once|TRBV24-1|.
TGTGCCACTAGGGCGGGGGGTTTGAACACTGAAGCTTTCTTT
CATRAGGLNTEAFF
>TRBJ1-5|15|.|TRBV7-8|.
TGTGCCAGCAGCTCGGCCGGGAGTAGGGGTCAGCCCCAGCATTTT
CASSSAGSRGQPQHF
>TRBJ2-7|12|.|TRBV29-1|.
TGCAGCGTTACCGGTGGCGTCTACGAGCAGTACTTC
CSVTGGVYEQYF
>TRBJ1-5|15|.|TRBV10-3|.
TGTGCCATCAGTCCCCGACCAGGGGGCAATCAGCCCCAGCATTTT
CAISPRPGGNQPQHF
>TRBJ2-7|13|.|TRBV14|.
TGTGCCAGCAGCCAACAGACGGGCTACGAGCAGTACTTC
CASSQQTGYEQYF
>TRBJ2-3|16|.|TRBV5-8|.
TGTGCCAGCAGCTTGGGGGGGACACCTAGCACAGATACGCAGTATTTT
CASSLGGTPSTDTQYF
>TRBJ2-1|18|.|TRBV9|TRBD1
TGTGCCAGCAGCGAGGGACAGGGACTCCGAGCTTACTACAATGAGCAGTTCTTC
CASSEGQGLRAYYNEQFF
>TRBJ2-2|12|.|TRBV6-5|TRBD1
TGTGCCAGCAGTACAGGGGCGCGGGAGCTGTTTTTT
CASSTGARELFF
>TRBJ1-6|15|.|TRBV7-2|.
TGTGCCAGCAGCACCGGGGTGGGGTCTAATTCACCCCTCCACTTT
CASSTGVGSNSPLHF